The 5 T cell receptor beta chains reported below all come from one sample, sequenced in a study of T cell repertoires in cytomegalovirus infection. TCRdb itself ran the reads through MiXCR, one entry per CDR3 protein. The sample includes approximately 190,000 distinct CDR3 sequences, about 30% of them seen just once. The material sequenced was PBMCs. All receptors come from a human donor in good health (CMV status not recorded). Some clones in this sample may be carry-over from other donors' samples.

This clonotype has a handful of counts. The gene calls are TRBV12-3 or TRBV12-4 and TRBJ2-6; D possibly corresponds to TRBD2 (6 bases). This CDR3 region has 19 residues. V was clipped by 6 bases and J by 2 bases, with 23 bases between them. The CDR3 region has the DNA TGTGCCAGCAGCCCACGTGGGGGGTTGGTGGTTACTGGGGCCAACGTCCTGACTTTC. This gives the protein CASSPRGGLVVTGANVLTF.

The CDR3: CASSPVTVWRGVPLLETQYF. In nucleotides, the CDR3 is TGTGCCAGCTCACCAGTAACGGTTTGGAGAGGGGTCCCACTTTTGGAGACCCAGTACTTC. The chain joins TRBV18 to TRBJ2-5; D is possibly TRBD1 or TRBD2 (5 bases each). With 2 bases removed from V and 5 bases from J, the gap between germline ends came to 30 bases. The germline CDR1 and CDR2 sequences are KGHSH and LQKENI. The CDR3 sequence is 20 residues long.

V is TRBV12-3 or TRBV12-4 and J is TRBJ1-2, with a tentative D call TRBD1 (5 bases). The length of the CDR3 is 14 residues. Between the trimmed V and J ends, which lost 7 bases and 2 bases, there was a span of 14 bases. The CDR3 nucleotides are TGTGCCAGCACGCTTGGGGGTTCGAACTATGGCTACACCTTC. Encoded protein: CASTLGGSNYGYTF.

This rearrangement joins TRBV6-5 to TRBJ1-1; possible D gene TRBD1, 6 bases. The CDR3 totals 15 residues. Germline V CDR1 and CDR2: MNHEY, SVGAGI. The V gene lost 6 bases and the J gene lost 0 bases, with 14 bases spanning the gap. Here the CDR3 DNA reads TGTGCCAGCAGGAGAGACCAGGGGCTGAACACTGAAGCTTTCTTT. Translated: CASRRDQGLNTEAFF.

This chain links TRBV29-1 with TRBJ1-2; TRBD1 might be the D (5 bases). Germline lookup yields CDR1 SQVTM and CDR2 ANQGSEA. The CDR3 totals 12 residues. CDR3 sequence: CITSWGINGYTF. The CDR3 DNA follows: TGCATCACATCGTGGGGGATTAACGGCTACACCTTC.